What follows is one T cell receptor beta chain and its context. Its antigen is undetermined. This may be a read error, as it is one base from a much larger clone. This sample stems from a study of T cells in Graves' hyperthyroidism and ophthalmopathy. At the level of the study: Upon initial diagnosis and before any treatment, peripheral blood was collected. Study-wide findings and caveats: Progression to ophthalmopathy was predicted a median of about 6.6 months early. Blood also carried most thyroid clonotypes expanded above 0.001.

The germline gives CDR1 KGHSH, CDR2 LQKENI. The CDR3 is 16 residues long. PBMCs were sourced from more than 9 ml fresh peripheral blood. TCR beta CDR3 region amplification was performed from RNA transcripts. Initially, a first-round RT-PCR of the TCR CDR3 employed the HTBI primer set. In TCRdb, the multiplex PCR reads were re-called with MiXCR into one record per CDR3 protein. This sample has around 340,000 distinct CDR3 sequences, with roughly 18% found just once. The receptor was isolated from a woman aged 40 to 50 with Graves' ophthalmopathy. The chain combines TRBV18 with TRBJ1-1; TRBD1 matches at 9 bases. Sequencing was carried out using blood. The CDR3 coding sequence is TGTGCCATCTCACCTACAGGGGGCTGGAGGTACACTGAAGCTTTCTTT. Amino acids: CAISPTGGWRYTEAFF.